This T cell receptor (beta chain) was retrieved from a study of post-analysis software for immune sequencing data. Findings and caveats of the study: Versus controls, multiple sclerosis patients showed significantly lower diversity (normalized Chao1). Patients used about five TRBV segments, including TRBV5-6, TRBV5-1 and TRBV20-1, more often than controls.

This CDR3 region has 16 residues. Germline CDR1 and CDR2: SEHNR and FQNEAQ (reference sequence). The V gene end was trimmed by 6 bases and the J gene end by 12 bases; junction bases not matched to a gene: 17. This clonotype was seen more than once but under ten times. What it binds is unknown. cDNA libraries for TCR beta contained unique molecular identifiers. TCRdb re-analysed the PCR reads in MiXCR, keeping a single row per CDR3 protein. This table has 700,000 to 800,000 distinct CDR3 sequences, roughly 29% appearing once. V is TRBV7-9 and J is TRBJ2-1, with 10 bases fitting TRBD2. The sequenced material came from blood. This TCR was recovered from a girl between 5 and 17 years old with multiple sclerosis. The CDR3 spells CASRSEVGLAGARQFF. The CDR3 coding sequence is TGTGCCAGCAGATCCGAGGTTGGGCTAGCGGGGGCCCGGCAGTTCTTC.